This passage covers 13 T cell receptor beta chains from one sample sequenced in a study of T cells after yellow fever vaccination. TCRdb called the 5' RACE reads again in MiXCR, with one record for every CDR3 protein. The sample has some 120,000 distinct CDR3 sequences, around 15% seen once. The source was CD8+ T cells sorted from PBMCs, collected 5 days after the yellow fever booster vaccination. The receptors were gathered from a man younger than 35 who received the YFV17D yellow fever vaccine.

The chain carries TRBV7-6 and TRBJ2-3; D not certain. Germline V lookup: CDR1 SGHVS, CDR2 FNYEAQ. V was pared by 6 bases and J by 5 bases, with 12 bases between. The CDR3 consists of 13 residues. CDR3 sequence reads: CASSVSPEDTQYF. CDR3 sequence (DNA): TGTGCCAGCAGTGTTAGCCCCGAAGATACGCAGTATTTT.

This clonotype occurred a few times. This rearrangement joins TRBV14 to TRBJ2-7; 9 nucleotides agree with TRBD1. Germline-derived CDR1 and CDR2 are SGHDN and FVKESK. The CDR3 has 14 amino acids. Trimming removed 5 bases from V and 4 bases from J; junction bases left unmatched: 6. The CDR3 reads CASSAGTGNYEQYF. CDR3 sequence (DNA): TGTGCCAGCAGCGCCGGGACAGGGAATTACGAGCAGTACTTC. The entire variable domain, with the rest obtained from reference TRBV14 and TRBJ2-7, is as follows: EAGVTQFPSHSVIEKGQTVTLRCDPISGHDNLYWYRRVMGKEIKFLLHFVKESKQDESGMPNNRFLAERTGGTYSTLKVQPAELEDSGVYFCASSAGTGNYEQYFGPGTRLTVT.

This clonotype was detected only a few times. The chain uses TRBV6-6 and TRBJ2-1, with unresolved D. The V end lost 0 bases, the J end lost 0 bases, and 9 bases lay between the germline ends. The CDR3 totals 16 residues. Germline values: CDR1 MNHNY, CDR2 SVGAGI (reference sequence). The CDR3 protein is CASSYSGSTSYNEQFF. The CDR3, as DNA: TGTGCCAGCAGTTACTCAGGTTCAACCTCCTACAATGAGCAGTTCTTC.

V is TRBV4-3 and J is TRBJ2-3, with D hard to call. Trimming cost V 4 bases and J 0 bases, with 14 bases left between them. CDR1 and CDR2 from the germline V gene are LGHNA and YSLEER. The CDR3 runs 16 residues. As DNA, the CDR3 is TGCGCCAGCAGCCTGGGTGGGCCTTCTAGCACAGATACGCAGTATTTT. This sequence encodes CASSLGGPSSTDTQYF.

This clonotype was picked up a small number of times. The rearrangement uses TRBV10-3 and TRBJ1-1; D not resolved. The CDR3 covers 14 residues. CDR1 and CDR2 from the germline V gene are ENHRY and SYGVKD. Trimming took 10 bases from V and 0 from J, leaving 15 bases between them. The CDR3 sequence: CATAGGGMNTEAFF. The CDR3 nucleotides are TGTGCCACCGCAGGAGGCGGCATGAACACTGAAGCTTTCTTT.

This clonotype turned up a few times. This chain connects TRBV7-7 to TRBJ2-3; 13 bases agree with TRBD2. Germline-derived CDR1 and CDR2 are SSHAT and FNYEAQ (reference sequence). The V gene end was trimmed by 4 bases and the J gene end by 3 bases; junction bases not matched to a gene: 1. The length of the CDR3 is 15 residues. The chain's CDR3 is CASSSGLAGTDTQYF. In DNA form, the CDR3 reads TGTGCCAGCAGCTCGGGACTAGCGGGGACAGATACGCAGTATTTT.

This clonotype was seen a handful of times. The CDR3 nucleotides are TGTGCCAGCAGCTTAGTAGAGGGTTCACCCTACGAGCAGTACTTC. This sequence encodes CASSLVEGSPYEQYF. The chain recombines TRBV7-2 with TRBJ2-7; possibly TRBD2 for D (5 bases). The V end was cut by 1 base, the J end by 2 bases, with 12 bases between. Germline V CDR1 and CDR2: SGHTA, FQGNSA. CDR3 size: 15 residues. The full variable domain, in which reference TRBV7-2 and TRBJ2-7 provide the parts outside the CDR3, is GAGVSQSPSNKVTEKGKDVELRCDPISGHTALYWYRQSLGQGLEFLIYFQGNSAPDKSGLPSDRFSAERTGGSVSTLTIQRTQQEDSAVYLCASSLVEGSPYEQYFGPGTRLTVT.

A few counts support this clonotype. The rearrangement joins TRBV20-1 to TRBJ2-5, with D uncertain. The length of the CDR3 is 14 residues. The germline V and J ends were trimmed by 1 base and 4 bases, with 13 bases remaining between them. From germline, CDR1 is DFQATT and CDR2 SNEGSKA (reference sequence). The CDR3 sequence is CSARGVGMGETQYF. As DNA, the CDR3 is TGCAGTGCTAGAGGGGTGGGCATGGGAGAGACCCAGTACTTC.

This clonotype was detected a few times. V usage is TRBV12-3 or TRBV12-4 and J usage is TRBJ2-5; D unclear. The CDR3 contains 14 residues. The V and J ends lost 1 base and 5 bases respectively, with 11 bases between them. In nucleotides, the CDR3 is TGTGCCAGCAGTTTAGGGGATCACGGGGAGACCCAGTACTTC. Protein: CASSLGDHGETQYF.

This clonotype was counted only a few times. The chain has TRBV27 and TRBJ2-7; 8 nucleotides align to TRBD1. The CDR3 spans 14 residues. V dropped 5 bases and J dropped 4; count of bases not matched to a gene: 7. Per the germline V gene, CDR1 is MNHEY and CDR2 is SMNVEV (reference sequence). This CDR3 is CASSTRQGQYEQYF. In DNA form, the CDR3 reads TGTGCCAGCAGTACCCGACAGGGGCAATACGAGCAGTACTTC.

The table lists this clonotype with a few counts. This sequence joins TRBV29-1 and TRBJ2-7; D is ambiguous. This CDR3 has 11 residues. V lost 3 bases to trimming and J lost 6 bases, with 9 bases between them. Germline values: CDR1 SQVTM, CDR2 ANQGSEA. CDR3 protein: CSVEAQSEQYF. The CDR3 DNA sequence: TGCAGCGTTGAGGCTCAGTCCGAGCAGTACTTC.

V gene TRBV4-1 combines with J gene TRBJ2-3, with D tentatively TRBD1 (5 bases). V was pared by 1 base and J by 1 base, with 12 bases between. CDR1 is MGHRA, CDR2 YSYEKL, per germline. This CDR3 region has 16 residues. The CDR3 DNA reads TGCGCCAGCAGCCAAGTAGAGCTGACAGGCACAGATACGCAGTATTTT. This translates into CASSQVELTGTDTQYF.

This clonotype was recorded a few times. The V call is TRBV4-1, the J call TRBJ1-2; tentative D call: TRBD1 (5 bases). The V gene lost 3 bases and the J gene lost 7 bases, with 15 bases spanning the gap. The CDR3 loop spans 14 amino acids. CDR1 and CDR2 (germline): MGHRA, YSYEKL. CDR3 amino acids: CASSHFFGDPGYTF. DNA of the CDR3: TGCGCCAGCAGCCACTTCTTCGGGGACCCTGGCTACACCTTC.